Below, 17 T cell receptor beta chains from the same sample are listed, as sequenced in a study of beta chain features in type 1 diabetes. Findings and caveats of the study: Within each of all four CD4+ subsets, Type 1 diabetes patients had TCRB CDR3s that were moderately but significantly shorter.

No antigen is known for these receptors. Reverse transcription of all isolated RNA meant that expressed TCRB transcripts were sequenced. Assay: immunoSEQ multiplex PCR; the TCRdb copy retains only in-frame clones and omits some. The table has 120,000 or so clones, less than 20% seen once. The sample comprised central memory CD4+ T cells from blood. The receptors shown here come from a young man with type 1 diabetes.

Only a few counts were recorded for this clone. The rearrangement uses TRBV5-6 and TRBJ2-5; 9 nucleotides line up with TRBD2. The CDR3 sequence is 14 residues long. With 0 bases clipped from V and 4 bases from J, the junction kept 1 base outside the gene matches. Germline V gene data show CDR1 as SGHDT and CDR2 as YYEEEE. The CDR3 sequence: CASSLVSGGETQYF. Here the CDR3 DNA reads TGTGCCAGCAGCTTGGTTAGCGGGGGAGAGACCCAGTACTTC. The full variable domain, completed using reference TRBV5-6 and TRBJ2-5, is DAGVTQSPTHLIKTRGQQVTLRCSPKSGHDTVSWYQQALGQGPQFIFQYYEEEERQRGNFPDRFSGHQFPNYSSELNVNALLLGDSALYLCASSLVSGGETQYFGPGTRLLVL.

This rearrangement joins TRBV7-6 to TRBJ2-7; 8 bases are a match to TRBD1. V shed 4 bases, J shed 4 bases, and the junction held 3 bases outside the gene matches. Germline CDR1 reads SGHVS; CDR2 reads FNYEAQ. This CDR3 spans 13 amino acids. CDR3 region: CASSSYRGYEQYF. The DNA of the CDR3 is TGTGCCAGCAGCTCTTACAGGGGGTACGAGCAGTACTTC.

This chain joins TRBV29-1 and TRBJ2-5, with D hard to call. Trimming pared 5 bases from V and 5 bases from J, leaving 6 bases between. Germline V lookup: CDR1 SQVTM, CDR2 ANQGSEA. The CDR3 is 10 amino acids. The CDR3 reads CSVFTETQYF. Here the CDR3 DNA reads TGCAGCGTTTTCACGGAGACCCAGTACTTC.

This chain connects TRBV6-5 to TRBJ2-3; D is unclear. V dropped 6 bases and J dropped 3 bases, with 13 bases sitting between them. The CDR3 runs to 14 residues. Germline CDR1 and CDR2: MNHEY and SVGAGI. The CDR3 here is CASSKQRGTDTQYF. The CDR3, as DNA: TGTGCCAGCAGCAAACAGAGAGGTACAGATACGCAGTATTTT.

This clone was observed a handful of times. The chain couples TRBV7-2 to TRBJ2-1, with D uncertain. The V end lost 3 bases, the J end lost 5 bases, and 11 bases lay between the germline ends. Germline CDR1 is SGHTA and CDR2 is FQGNSA. The length of the CDR3 is 14 residues. The CDR3 reads CASSLGEGNNEQFF. The DNA for the CDR3 is TGTGCCAGCAGCTTGGGCGAAGGGAACAATGAGCAGTTCTTC.

This clone was seen only a few times. The V call is TRBV4-3, the J call TRBJ1-6; no definite D call. This CDR3 spans 14 amino acids. Germline loops: CDR1 LGHNA, CDR2 YSLEER. Deletions cut 0 bases from V and 7 bases from J, with 7 bases between. For the CDR3, the DNA is TGCGCCAGCAGCCAAGAGACCCAAAATTCACCCCTCCACTTT. Translated, it gives CASSQETQNSPLHF.

The table lists this clone with a few counts. This sequence joins TRBV6-6 and TRBJ2-3; 7 bases align to TRBD1. The junction had 7 bases not matched to a gene; V was cut back by 7 bases and J by 6 bases. There are 13 residues in the CDR3. Germline CDR1 MNHNY, CDR2 SVGAGI (reference sequence). DNA of the CDR3: TGTGCCAGCACTATCGACAGGGCTGATACGCAGTATTTT. This encodes CASTIDRADTQYF.

The chain is built from TRBV5-1 and TRBJ2-3; D call uncertain. The CDR3 contains 12 residues. The V and J ends lost 5 bases and 4 bases respectively, with 8 bases between them. Per germline, CDR1 SGHRS and CDR2 YFSETQ. DNA for the CDR3: TGCGCCAGCAGTAAGGTCGCAGATACGCAGTATTTT. It yields the protein CASSKVADTQYF.

Ten or more counts support this clone. V usage is TRBV6-5 and J usage is TRBJ2-6; D is unresolved. CDR1 and CDR2 (germline): MNHEY, SVGAGI. V lost 8 bases and J 3 bases, leaving 8 bases between the germline ends. The length of the CDR3 is 13 residues. Here the CDR3 reads CASSWNGANVLTF. CDR3 DNA sequence: TGTGCCAGCTCATGGAATGGGGCCAACGTCCTGACTTTC.

The J gene is TRBJ1-3, the V gene TRBV6-1, with D unresolved. This CDR3 comprises 14 residues. Germline CDR1 is MNHNS and CDR2 is SASEGT. V lost 3 bases to trimming and J lost 0 bases, with 6 bases between them. The CDR3 region is CASSEAASGNTIYF. The CDR3 bases are TGTGCCAGCAGTGAGGCCGCCTCTGGAAACACCATATATTTT.

This clone was detected a few times. This specimen includes other DNA sequences encoding the same CDR3. The gene calls are TRBV30 and TRBJ1-5, with a possible D match to TRBD1 (5 bases). This CDR3 region has 12 residues. In germline, CDR1 is GTSNPN, CDR2 SVGIG (reference sequence). The V gene lost 3 bases and the J gene lost 2 bases, with 5 bases spanning the gap. CDR3 loop: CAWSRGNQPQHF. The CDR3 region has the DNA TGTGCCTGGAGCAGGGGCAATCAGCCCCAGCATTTT.

This chain joins TRBV6-5 and TRBJ2-7; D call uncertain. This CDR3 has 13 residues. Germline V CDR1 and CDR2: MNHEY, SVGAGI. V was shortened by 4 bases and J by 2 bases, with 9 bases between the two germline ends. The CDR3 loop reads CASSSRRTYEQYF. The DNA for the CDR3 is TGTGCCAGCAGTTCCAGGCGAACCTACGAGCAGTACTTC.

The rearrangement joins TRBV27 to TRBJ1-5, with 12 positions matching TRBD1. Losses at the gene ends were 4 bases for V and 2 bases for J; bases not matched to a gene: 6. From germline, CDR1 is MNHEY and CDR2 SMNVEV (reference sequence). The CDR3 runs 17 residues. CDR3 nucleotide sequence: TGTGCCAGCAGTTCTTTCGGGACAGGGGGCGGCAATCAGCCCCAGCATTTT. Its translation: CASSSFGTGGGNQPQHF.

The V and J genes are TRBV5-6 and TRBJ1-2, with 7 bases fitting TRBD1. V was clipped by 5 bases and J by 3 bases; unmatched bases: 10. The CDR3 consists of 15 residues. Per the germline V gene, CDR1 is SGHDT and CDR2 is YYEEEE. The CDR3 protein is CASSWTGRNDYGYTF. In DNA, the CDR3 is TGTGCCAGCAGTTGGACAGGACGGAACGACTATGGCTACACCTTC.

The rearrangement uses TRBV7-9 and TRBJ2-3; tentatively, D is TRBD1 (6 bases). V lost 5 bases and J lost 3, with 12 bases in between. CDR3 length: 14 residues. Germline values: CDR1 SEHNR, CDR2 FQNEAQ (reference sequence). CDR3 nucleotide sequence: TGTGCCAGCAGCGAACACAGGGTTACAGATACGCAGTATTTT. It specifies CASSEHRVTDTQYF. Based on the CDR3 plus reference TRBV7-9 and TRBJ2-3, the full variable domain is DTGVSQNPRHKITKRGQNVTFRCDPISEHNRLYWYRQTLGQGPEFLTYFQNEAQLEKSRLLSDRFSAERPKGSFSTLEIQRTEQGDSAMYLCASSEHRVTDTQYFGPGTRLTVL.

V is TRBV27 and J is TRBJ1-5, with 9 bases matching TRBD1. The junction had 7 bases not matched to a gene; V was cut back by 4 bases and J by 6 bases. Germline lookup yields CDR1 MNHEY and CDR2 SMNVEV (reference sequence). CDR3 length: 15 residues. CDR3 coding DNA: TGTGCCAGCAGTTCACAGGGGGCGCAGGGTCAGCCCCAGCATTTT. It translates to CASSSQGAQGQPQHF.

This rearrangement joins TRBV15 to TRBJ1-2, with 9 bases lining up with TRBD1. After removal of 6 bases from V and 4 bases from J, the junction contained 6 bases not matched to a gene. The germline gives CDR1 LNHNV, CDR2 YYDKDF (reference sequence). This CDR3 spans 14 amino acids. This CDR3 is CATRRTGVGYGYTF. CDR3 nucleotide sequence: TGTGCCACCAGGCGGACAGGGGTCGGCTATGGCTACACCTTC.